The sequence of this T cell receptor beta chain was determined in a study of liver allograft versus peripheral blood T cells. Background on the study: A comparison was made between T cell receptor repertoires in transplanted livers and those in recipients' peripheral blood. Study-wide results and limits: The authors reported that T cell receptor repertoires inside liver allografts differed from those in peripheral blood.

MiXCR, applied by TCRdb to the reads, yields one record per CDR3 protein. Of about 3,700 distinct CDR3 sequences listed, more than 14% are singletons. V was pared by 6 bases and J by 9 bases, with 5 bases of the junction left unmatched. Germline V CDR1 and CDR2: MNHNY, SVGAGI (reference sequence). The CDR3 contains 13 residues. By its share, this clonotype is large. Its antigen is as yet unknown. This sequence was found in a human patient who had a liver transplant. A subset of T cells may come from the graft donor. V and J are TRBV6-6 and TRBJ1-6; 7 positions match TRBD1. CDR3: CASRDRESSPLHF. DNA of the CDR3: TGTGCCAGCAGAGACAGGGAGAGTTCACCCCTCCACTTT.